A selection of T cell receptor beta chains follows, all from one sample in a study of Ad26.COV2.S vaccination and SARS-CoV-2 variants. Data came from immunoSEQ multiplex PCR; TCRdb stores just in-frame clones and leaves some out. Of approximately 420,000 clones in the sample, around 87% were seen once. Here the sequenced sample was peripheral blood, taken in a trial of Ad26.COV2.S vaccine versus placebo. Receptors originate from a person aged 18-60 years who received the Ad26.COV2.S COVID-19 vaccine or a placebo. CDR3s leave out the opening cysteine and the closing phenylalanine or tryptophan. The D gene is left open where the match is weak.

V gene	J gene	D gene	CDR3 protein
TRBV7-6	TRBJ2-1	TRBD2	ASSSLAGGINEQF
TRBV27	TRBJ2-4	NA	ASSLNGGLWGSHENIQY
TRBV4-3	TRBJ1-2	NA	ASSQELRVNYGYT
TRBV6-5	TRBJ2-7	NA	ASSKRGYEQY
TRBV10-1	TRBJ2-2	NA	ASREGAETGELF
TRBV7-2	TRBJ1-2	NA	ASSPQGDYGYT
TRBV7-3	TRBJ2-3	TRBD2	ASSFGGDTQY
TRBV21-1	TRBJ1-6	NA	ASSNGRGLSRTYNSPLH
TRBV14	TRBJ2-1	TRBD2	ASSPLAGGYNEQF
TRBV7-2	TRBJ2-1	TRBD2	ASSTSGGLGYNEQF
TRBV5-6	TRBJ2-3	NA	ASSFSDRGGTDTQY
TRBV5-6	TRBJ1-3	TRBD1	ASSGRTGFGHTIY
TRBV5-6	TRBJ1-2	TRBD1	ASSHEGTAKSYGYT
TRBV4-2	TRBJ2-6	TRBD1	ASSGTGYNSGANVLT
TRBV4-1	TRBJ1-6	NA	ASSQDYRGASNNSPLH
TRBV7-3	TRBJ2-3	NA	ASSLMAAVSDTQY
TRBV20-1	TRBJ1-5	NA	SASKWDQPQH
TRBV5-5	TRBJ1-6	NA	ASSLVSGGNSPLH
TRBV5-1	TRBJ2-1	TRBD2	ASSYTSGGYNEQF
TRBV6-2/TRBV6-3	TRBJ1-5	NA	ASSYSPEKWGSNQPQH
TRBV7-9	TRBJ1-5	NA	ASSLGKGSGNQPQH
TRBV28	TRBJ2-7	NA	ASSLVIFGDGGAYEQY
TRBV7-6	TRBJ2-2	NA	ASSLAPEGGELF
TRBV4-3	TRBJ1-3	NA	ASSRATGTELNTIY
TRBV11-2	TRBJ2-2	NA	ASSLEAVGRAGELF
TRBV28	TRBJ1-4	NA	ASRGQFDGEKLF
TRBV15	TRBJ2-5	NA	ATSRVPGPEETQY
TRBV2	TRBJ2-1	TRBD2	ASRKTSGVYNEQF
TRBV28	TRBJ2-3	NA	ASSGLYEDTQY